This TCR beta chain was sequenced during a study of Ad26.COV2.S vaccination and SARS-CoV-2 variants (dated by TCRdb to the early 2020s). With regard to the full study: Donors in the vaccine arm were drawn from COV1001, a phase I-IIa trial of Ad26.COV2.S in healthy adults that was multicentre, randomized, double-blind and placebo-controlled. Trial participants were randomized into five groups of five: low-dose or high-dose Ad26.COV2.S given once or twice, or placebo on both occasions. The specificity and breadth of SARS-CoV-2-reactive T cell receptors after Ad26.COV2.S vaccination were assessed by TCRbeta repertoire sequencing. A total of 32 samples were included in the TCR-sequenced set, comprising some 20 Ad26.COV2.S vaccine recipients, 5 placebo recipients and 8 SARS-CoV-2 convalescent individuals. Ad26.COV2.S was given intramuscularly at 5x10^10 or 1x10^11 viral particles, as a single shot or as two shots 56 days apart. Investigators did not know the trial group allocation while performing experiments and assessing outcomes. Paper-wide results and their limitations: The study was not powered for comparison of responses between vaccine doses or regimens. According to the authors, total T cell responses may have been underestimated by the TCR breadth and depth analyses. After vaccination, substantial breadth of spike-specific CD8+ and CD4+ T cell responses was reported. Ad26.COV2.S recipients had higher spike-specific TCR breadth than placebo recipients (P = 0.0014). Vaccine and placebo recipients had comparable non-spike TCR breadth, which fits with the vaccine containing only spike.

CDR1 and CDR2, looked up from the germline V gene, are SGHVS and FQNEAQ. Spanning cysteine to phenylalanine, the CDR3 consists of 17 amino acids. Just the 51-base CDR3 DNA is kept, in frame starting at base 1. V has 5 bases trimmed and J has 7 bases trimmed; junction bases matching no gene number 15. The immunoSEQ Assay was the method used to sequence TCRbeta CDR3 regions. After extraction, genomic DNA underwent amplification by bias-controlled multiplex PCR, followed by high-throughput sequencing. The paper's processing steps were these. To quantify the absolute abundance of every unique TCRbeta CDR3 region, sequences were collapsed and filtered. T cell fraction was estimated by normalizing TCRbeta template counts to usable DNA, which was measured by amplifying reference genes present in all nucleated cells. Repertoire TCRs were annotated as SARS-CoV-2-specific when V gene, CDR3 amino acid sequence and J gene were exactly matched to a known reactive TCR set. MIRA supplied the reference SARS-CoV-2 TCR set, which was filtered for enrichment in COVID-19-positive ImmuneCODE repertoires so that public or cross-reactive TCRs were removed. Based on the MIRA antigens, annotated TCRs were further analysed at the level of specific ORF or position within ORF. Depth was the summed frequency of annotated unique rearrangements, while breadth was defined as annotated unique rearrangements over total unique productive rearrangements. Group comparisons of TCR breadth used two-sided Wilcoxon rank-sum tests. This is the immuneACCESS table as TCRdb keeps it, with only in-frame sequences that have V and J called. A part of the clones is gone; compared with another copy, unresolved V genes explain less than half, and the rest is unexplained. V and J calls and clone size are those listed in that table; D and trimming were worked out from the DNA. This sample gives 410,000 or so clones in total; around 90% of them show up just once. The ten largest clones add up to 12% of the sample.

The treatment or condition tag for this specimen amounts to: some 20 received Ad26.COV2.S at low or high dose, single or two shots; about 5 received placebo; per-sample allocation not given. Repertoires of vaccine and placebo recipients were sequenced from samples collected on day 63 after the first injection. Cohort 1b enrolled 25 adults aged 18-55 years at a single site in Boston, USA, between 29 July and 7 August 2020. Ad26.COV2.S was a replication-incompetent adenovirus type 26 vector expressing a prefusion-stabilized SARS-CoV-2 spike protein from the original Wuhan strain. The table lists this clone with a few counts. Which antigen it targets is not known. No base quality values were provided; no much bigger clone lies one nucleotide off.

The source is a person aged 18-60 years who received the Ad26.COV2.S COVID-19 vaccine or a placebo. The sample was peripheral blood, taken in a trial of Ad26.COV2.S vaccine versus placebo. This chain is built from TRBV7-8 and TRBJ2-1; TRBD1 matches 9 bases in the middle. The CDR3: CASSLHPQGAMRNEQFF. The DNA sequence is TGTGCCAGCAGCCTCCACCCACAGGGGGCAATGAGGAATGAGCAGTTCTTC. Beyond the CDR3, the reference TRBV7-8 and TRBJ2-1 genes provide the residues; the full variable domain reads: GAGVSQSPRYKVAKRGQDVALRCDPISGHVSLFWYQQALGQGPEFLTYFQNEAQLDKSGLPSDRFFAERPEGSVSTLKIQRTQQEDSAVYLCASSLHPQGAMRNEQFFGPGTRLTVL.